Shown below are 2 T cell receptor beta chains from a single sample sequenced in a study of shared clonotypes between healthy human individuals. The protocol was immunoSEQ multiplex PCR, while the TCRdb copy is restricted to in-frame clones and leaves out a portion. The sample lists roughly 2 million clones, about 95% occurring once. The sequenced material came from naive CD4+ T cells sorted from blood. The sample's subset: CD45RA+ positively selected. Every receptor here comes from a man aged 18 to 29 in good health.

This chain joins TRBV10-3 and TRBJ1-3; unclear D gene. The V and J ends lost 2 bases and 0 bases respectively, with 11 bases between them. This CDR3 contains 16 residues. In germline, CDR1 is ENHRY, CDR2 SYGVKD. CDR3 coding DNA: TGTGCCATCAGTGAGACACACATTGGCTCTGGAAACACCATATATTTT. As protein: CAISETHIGSGNTIYF.

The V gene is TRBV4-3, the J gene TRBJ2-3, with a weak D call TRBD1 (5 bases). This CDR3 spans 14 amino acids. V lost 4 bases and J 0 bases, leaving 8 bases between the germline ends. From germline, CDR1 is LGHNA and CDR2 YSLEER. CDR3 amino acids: CASSRGMSTDTQYF. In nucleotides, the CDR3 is TGCGCCAGCAGCCGGGGCATGAGCACAGATACGCAGTATTTT.